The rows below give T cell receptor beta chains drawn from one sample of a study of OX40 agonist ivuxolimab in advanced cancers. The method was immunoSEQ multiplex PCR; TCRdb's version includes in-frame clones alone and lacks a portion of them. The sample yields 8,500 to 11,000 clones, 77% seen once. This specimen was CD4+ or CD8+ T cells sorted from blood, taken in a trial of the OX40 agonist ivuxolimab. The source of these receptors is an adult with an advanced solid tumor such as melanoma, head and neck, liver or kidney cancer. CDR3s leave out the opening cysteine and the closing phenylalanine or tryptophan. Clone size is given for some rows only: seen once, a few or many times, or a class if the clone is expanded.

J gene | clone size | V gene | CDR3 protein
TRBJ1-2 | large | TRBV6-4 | ASSDTAQGLDGYT
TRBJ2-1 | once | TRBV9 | ASSLRGGRDEQF
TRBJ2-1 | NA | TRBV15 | ATVEQGSYNEQF
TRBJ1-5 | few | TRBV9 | ASSRGISNQPQH
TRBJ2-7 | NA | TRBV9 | ASSLTDRPYEQY
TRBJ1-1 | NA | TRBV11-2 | ASSQPREGNTEAF
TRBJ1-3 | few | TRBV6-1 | ASSESEGTGNTIY
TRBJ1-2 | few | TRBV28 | ASSLEGGFYGYT
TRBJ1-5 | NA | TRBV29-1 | SVGHGSNQPQH
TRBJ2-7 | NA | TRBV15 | ATSEVAGPPYEQY
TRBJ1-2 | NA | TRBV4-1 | ASSQDLYRANYGYT
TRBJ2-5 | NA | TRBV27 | ASSLSGWVRETQY
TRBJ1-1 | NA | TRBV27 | ASSLEGTEAF
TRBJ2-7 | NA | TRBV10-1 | ASSPGTGYEQY
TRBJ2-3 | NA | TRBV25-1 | ASSSGTLGGMTQY
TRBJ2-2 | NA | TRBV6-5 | ASSYWGGWAPGELF
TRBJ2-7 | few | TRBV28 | ASSPGPYEQY
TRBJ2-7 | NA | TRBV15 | ATSRDSQGSYEQY
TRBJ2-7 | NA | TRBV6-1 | ASSVSESYEQY
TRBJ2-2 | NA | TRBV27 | ASSLSGRTGELF
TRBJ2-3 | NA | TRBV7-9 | ASSDTLGQTTTDTQY
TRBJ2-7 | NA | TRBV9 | ASSVAGTKGDEQY